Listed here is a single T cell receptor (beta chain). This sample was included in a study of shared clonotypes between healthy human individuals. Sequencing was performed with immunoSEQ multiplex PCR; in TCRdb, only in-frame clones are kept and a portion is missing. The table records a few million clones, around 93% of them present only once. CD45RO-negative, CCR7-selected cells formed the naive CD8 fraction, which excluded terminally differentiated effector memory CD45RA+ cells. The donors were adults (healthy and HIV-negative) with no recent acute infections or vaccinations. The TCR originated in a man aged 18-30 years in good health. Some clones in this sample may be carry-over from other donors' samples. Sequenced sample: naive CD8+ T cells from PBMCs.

DNA of the CDR3: TGTGCCAGCAGTTTCAAGGTCTTGAAGGCCCAGCATTTT. Residues: CASSFKVLKAQHF. The gene calls are TRBV28 and TRBJ1-5, with unresolved D. The V end lost 3 bases, the J end lost 11 bases, and 14 bases lay between the germline ends. Germline V gives CDR1 MDHEN, CDR2 SYDVKM. The CDR3 totals 13 residues.